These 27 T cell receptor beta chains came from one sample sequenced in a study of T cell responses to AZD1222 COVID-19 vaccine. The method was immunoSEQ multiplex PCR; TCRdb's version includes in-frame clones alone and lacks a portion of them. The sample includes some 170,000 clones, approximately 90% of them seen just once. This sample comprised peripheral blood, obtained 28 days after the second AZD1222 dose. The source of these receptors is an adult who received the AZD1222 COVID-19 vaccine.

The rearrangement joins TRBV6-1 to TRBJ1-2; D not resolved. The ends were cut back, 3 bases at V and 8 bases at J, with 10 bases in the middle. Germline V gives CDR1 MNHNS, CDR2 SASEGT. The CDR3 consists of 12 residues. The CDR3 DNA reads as TGTGCCAGCAGTGACAACTTGGGAGGCTACACCTTC. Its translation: CASSDNLGGYTF.

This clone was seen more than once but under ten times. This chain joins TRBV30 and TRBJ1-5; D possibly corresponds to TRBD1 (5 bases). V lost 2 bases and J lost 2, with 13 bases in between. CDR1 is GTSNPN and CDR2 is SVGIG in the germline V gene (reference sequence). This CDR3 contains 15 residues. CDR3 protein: CAWSPGPHGNQPQHF. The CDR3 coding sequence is TGTGCCTGGAGTCCGGGACCCCACGGCAATCAGCCCCAGCATTTT. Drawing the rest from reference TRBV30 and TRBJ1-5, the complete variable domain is SQTIHQWPATLVQPVGSPLSLECTVEGTSNPNLYWYRQAAGRGLQLLFYSVGIGQISSEVPQNLSASRPQDRQFILSSKKLLLSDSGFYLCAWSPGPHGNQPQHFGDGTRLSIL.

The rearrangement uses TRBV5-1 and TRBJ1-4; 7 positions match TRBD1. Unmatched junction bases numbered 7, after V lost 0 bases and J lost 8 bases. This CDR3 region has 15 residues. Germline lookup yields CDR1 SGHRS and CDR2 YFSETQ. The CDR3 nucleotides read TGCGCCAGCAGCTTGGAAGGGGGCAGGGCGGAAAAACTGTTTTTT. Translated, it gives CASSLEGGRAEKLFF.

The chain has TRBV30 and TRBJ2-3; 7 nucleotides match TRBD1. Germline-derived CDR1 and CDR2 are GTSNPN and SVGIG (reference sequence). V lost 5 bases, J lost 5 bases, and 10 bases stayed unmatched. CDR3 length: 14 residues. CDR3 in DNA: TGTGCCTGGGGGCATATAAGGGGGCAAGATACGCAGTATTTT. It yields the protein CAWGHIRGQDTQYF.

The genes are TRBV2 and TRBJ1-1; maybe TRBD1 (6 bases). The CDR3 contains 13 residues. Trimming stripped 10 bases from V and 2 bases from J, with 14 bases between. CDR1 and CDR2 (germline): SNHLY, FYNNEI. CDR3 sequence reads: CAMLGGSNTEAFF. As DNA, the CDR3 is TGTGCCATGCTAGGGGGGTCTAACACTGAAGCTTTCTTT.

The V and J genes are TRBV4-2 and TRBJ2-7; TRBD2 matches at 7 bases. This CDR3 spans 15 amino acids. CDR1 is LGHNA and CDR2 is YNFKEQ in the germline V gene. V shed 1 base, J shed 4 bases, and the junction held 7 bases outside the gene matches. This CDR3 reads CASSQGVAGVYEQYF. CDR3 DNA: TGTGCCAGCAGCCAAGGTGTGGCGGGGGTGTACGAGCAGTACTTC.

DNA of the CDR3: TGTGCCAGCAGCAAAATGGAACCGGGACAACGAGAGACCCAGTACTTC. As protein: CASSKMEPGQRETQYF. The J gene is TRBJ2-5, the V gene TRBV9; maybe TRBD1 (6 bases). The CDR3 runs to 16 residues. With 4 bases removed from V and 4 bases from J, the gap between germline ends came to 20 bases. Per the germline V gene, CDR1 is SGDLS and CDR2 is YYNGEE.

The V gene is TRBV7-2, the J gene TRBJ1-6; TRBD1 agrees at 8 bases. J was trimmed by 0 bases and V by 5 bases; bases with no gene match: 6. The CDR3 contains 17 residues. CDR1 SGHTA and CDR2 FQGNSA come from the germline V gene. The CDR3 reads CASSPRGQSSYNSPLHF. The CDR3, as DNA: TGTGCCAGCAGCCCCAGGGGGCAGAGCTCCTATAATTCACCCCTCCACTTT.

The CDR3 spells CASSSEEFSTDTQYF. As DNA, the CDR3 is TGTGCCAGCAGTTCGGAGGAGTTTAGCACAGATACGCAGTATTTT. The chain has TRBV6-5 and TRBJ2-3; the D gene is possibly TRBD2 (5 bases). Trimming took 4 bases from V and 0 from J, leaving 11 bases between them. CDR3 length equals 15 residues. From germline, CDR1 is MNHEY and CDR2 SVGAGI.

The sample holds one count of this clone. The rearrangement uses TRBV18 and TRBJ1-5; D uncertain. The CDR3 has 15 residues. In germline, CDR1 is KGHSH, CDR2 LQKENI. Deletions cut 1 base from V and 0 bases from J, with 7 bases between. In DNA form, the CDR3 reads TGTGCCAGCTCACCACATGGGGATAGCAATCAGCCCCAGCATTTT. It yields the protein CASSPHGDSNQPQHF.

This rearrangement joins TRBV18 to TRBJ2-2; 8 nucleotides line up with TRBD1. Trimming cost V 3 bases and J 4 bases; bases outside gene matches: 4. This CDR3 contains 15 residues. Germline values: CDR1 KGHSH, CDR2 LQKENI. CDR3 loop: CASSPWDRSTGELFF. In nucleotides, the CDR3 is TGTGCCAGCTCACCTTGGGACAGGTCCACCGGGGAGCTGTTTTTT.

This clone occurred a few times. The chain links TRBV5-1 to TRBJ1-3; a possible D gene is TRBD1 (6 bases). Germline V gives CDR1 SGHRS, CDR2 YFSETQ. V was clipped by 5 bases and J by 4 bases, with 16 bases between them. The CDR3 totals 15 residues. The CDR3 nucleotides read TGCGCCAGCAGTCCGAGCCCAGGGGAAGGAAACACCATATATTTT. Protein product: CASSPSPGEGNTIYF.

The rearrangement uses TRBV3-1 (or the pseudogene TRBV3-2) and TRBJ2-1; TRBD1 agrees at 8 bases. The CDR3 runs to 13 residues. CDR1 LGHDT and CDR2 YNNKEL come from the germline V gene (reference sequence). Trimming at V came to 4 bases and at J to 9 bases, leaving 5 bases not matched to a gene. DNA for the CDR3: TGTGCCAGCAGCCCCGACAGGGGTTCTGAGCAGTTCTTC. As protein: CASSPDRGSEQFF.

The CDR3 sequence: CASSPLESNSPLHF. The CDR3 region has the DNA TGTGCCAGCAGCCCCCTCGAGAGCAACTCACCCCTCCACTTT. The chain has TRBV7-9 and TRBJ1-6; D not certain. Trimming removed 5 bases at V and 10 bases at J, with 15 bases between. CDR1 is SEHNR and CDR2 is FQNEAQ in the germline V gene (reference sequence). The CDR3 totals 14 residues.

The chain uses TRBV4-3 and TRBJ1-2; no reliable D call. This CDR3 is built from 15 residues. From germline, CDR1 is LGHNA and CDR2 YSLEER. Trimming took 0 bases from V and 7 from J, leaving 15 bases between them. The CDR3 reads CASSQDREGPAGYTF. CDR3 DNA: TGCGCCAGCAGCCAAGATAGGGAGGGTCCAGCTGGCTACACCTTC.

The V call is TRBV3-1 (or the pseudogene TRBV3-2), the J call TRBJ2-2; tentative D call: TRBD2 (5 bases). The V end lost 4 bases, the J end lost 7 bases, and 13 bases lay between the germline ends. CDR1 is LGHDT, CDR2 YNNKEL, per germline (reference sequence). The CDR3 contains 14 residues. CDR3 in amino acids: CASSPKTSNGELFF. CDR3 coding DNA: TGTGCCAGCAGCCCCAAAACTAGTAACGGGGAGCTGTTTTTT.

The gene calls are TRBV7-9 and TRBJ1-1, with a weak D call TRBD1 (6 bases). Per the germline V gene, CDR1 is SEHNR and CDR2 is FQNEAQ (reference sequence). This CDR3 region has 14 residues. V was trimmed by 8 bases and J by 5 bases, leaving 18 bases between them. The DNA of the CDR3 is TGTGCCAGCGCCCTCCTGGGAGGGGGGACTGAAGCTTTCTTT. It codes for CASALLGGGTEAFF. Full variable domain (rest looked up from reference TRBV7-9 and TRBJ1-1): DTGVSQNPRHKITKRGQNVTFRCDPISEHNRLYWYRQTLGQGPEFLTYFQNEAQLEKSRLLSDRFSAERPKGSFSTLEIQRTEQGDSAMYLCASALLGGGTEAFFGQGTRLTVV.

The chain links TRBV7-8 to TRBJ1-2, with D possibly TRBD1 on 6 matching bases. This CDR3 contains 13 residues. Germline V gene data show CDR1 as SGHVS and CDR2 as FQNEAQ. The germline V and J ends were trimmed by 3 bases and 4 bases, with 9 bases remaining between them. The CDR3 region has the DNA TGTGCCAGCAGCTTCACAGGGCTCTATGGCTACACCTTC. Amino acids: CASSFTGLYGYTF.

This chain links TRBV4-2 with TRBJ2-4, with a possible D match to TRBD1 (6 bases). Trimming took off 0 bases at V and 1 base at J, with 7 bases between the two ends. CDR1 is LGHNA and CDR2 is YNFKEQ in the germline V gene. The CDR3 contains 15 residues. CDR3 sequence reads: CASSQETGAKNIQYF. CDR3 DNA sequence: TGTGCCAGCAGCCAAGAAACAGGGGCCAAAAACATTCAGTACTTC.

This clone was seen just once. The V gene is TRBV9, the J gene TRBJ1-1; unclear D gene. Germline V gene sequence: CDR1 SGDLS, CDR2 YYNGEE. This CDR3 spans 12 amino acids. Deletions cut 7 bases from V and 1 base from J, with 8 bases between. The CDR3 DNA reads TGTGCCAGCGGGAGGCCGAACACTGAAGCTTTCTTT. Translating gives CASGRPNTEAFF. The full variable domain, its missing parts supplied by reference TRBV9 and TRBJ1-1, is DSGVTQTPKHLITATGQRVTLRCSPRSGDLSVYWYQQSLDQGLQFLIQYYNGEERAKGNILERFSAQQFPDLHSELNLSSLELGDSALYFCASGRPNTEAFFGQGTRLTVV.

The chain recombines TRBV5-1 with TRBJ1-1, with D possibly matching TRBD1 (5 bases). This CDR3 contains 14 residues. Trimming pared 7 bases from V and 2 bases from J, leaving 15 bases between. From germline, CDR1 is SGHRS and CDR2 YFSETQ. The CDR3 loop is CASSEGRGNTEAFF. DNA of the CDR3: TGCGCCAGCTCCGAAGGGAGGGGAAACACTGAAGCTTTCTTT.

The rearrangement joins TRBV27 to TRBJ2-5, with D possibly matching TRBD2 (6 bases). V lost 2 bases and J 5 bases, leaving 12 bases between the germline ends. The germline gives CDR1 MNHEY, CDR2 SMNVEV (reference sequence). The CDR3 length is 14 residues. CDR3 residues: CASSLGGSGETQYF. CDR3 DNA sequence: TGTGCCAGCAGTTTAGGAGGGTCCGGGGAGACCCAGTACTTC.

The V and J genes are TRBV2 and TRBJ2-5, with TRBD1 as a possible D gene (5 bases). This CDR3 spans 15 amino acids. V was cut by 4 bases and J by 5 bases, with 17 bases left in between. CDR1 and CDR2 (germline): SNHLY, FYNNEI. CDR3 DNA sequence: TGTGCCAGCAGTGCTAATTGGCCCCCAGGGGAGACCCAGTACTTC. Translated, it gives CASSANWPPGETQYF.

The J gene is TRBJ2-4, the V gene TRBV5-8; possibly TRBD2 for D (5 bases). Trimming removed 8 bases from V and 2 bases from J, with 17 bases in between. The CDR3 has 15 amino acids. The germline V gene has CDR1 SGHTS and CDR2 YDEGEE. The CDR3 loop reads CARSGPKGSKNIQYF. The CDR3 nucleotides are TGTGCCAGAAGCGGCCCAAAGGGTTCCAAAAACATTCAGTACTTC.

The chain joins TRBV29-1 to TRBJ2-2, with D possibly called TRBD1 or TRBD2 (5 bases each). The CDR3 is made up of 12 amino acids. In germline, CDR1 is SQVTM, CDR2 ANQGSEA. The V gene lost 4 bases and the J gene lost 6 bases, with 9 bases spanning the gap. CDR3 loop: CSVVEGPGELFF. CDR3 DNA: TGCAGCGTTGTAGAGGGGCCCGGGGAGCTGTTTTTT.

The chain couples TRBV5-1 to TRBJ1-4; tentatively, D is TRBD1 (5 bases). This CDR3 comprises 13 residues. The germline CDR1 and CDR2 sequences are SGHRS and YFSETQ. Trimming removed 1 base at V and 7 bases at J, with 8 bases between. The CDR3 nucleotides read TGCGCCAGCAGCTTGTGGGACGGTGAAAAACTGTTTTTT. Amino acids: CASSLWDGEKLFF.

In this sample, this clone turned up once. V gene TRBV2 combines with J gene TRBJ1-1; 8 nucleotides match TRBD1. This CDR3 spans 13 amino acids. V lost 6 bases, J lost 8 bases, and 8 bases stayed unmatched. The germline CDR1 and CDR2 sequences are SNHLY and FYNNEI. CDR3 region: CASSMDRAAEAFF. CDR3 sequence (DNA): TGTGCCAGCAGCATGGACAGGGCCGCGGAAGCTTTCTTT.